This TCR beta chain was sequenced during a study of immune cell composition in non-small cell lung cancer. After removal of 4 bases from V and 4 bases from J, the junction contained 6 bases not matched to a gene. CDR1 is MNHEY, CDR2 SMNVEV, per germline (reference sequence). This CDR3 region has 16 residues. The normal lung sample lay at least 3 cm, and maximally far, from the tumour. Genomic DNA came from frozen unsorted single-cell suspensions. Clones were read by immunoSEQ multiplex PCR, and TCRdb kept only the in-frame ones, dropping some. The data hold approximately 3,800 clones, with 80% observed a single time.

This chain uses TRBV27 with TRBJ2-7, with 14 bases fitting TRBD2. Sample: non-adjacent lung tissue. The receptor was derived from a human donor with non-small cell lung cancer. CDR3 bases: TGTGCCAGCAGTTGGGGAGGACTAGCGGGAGGTTACGAGCAGTACTTC. Residues: CASSWGGLAGGYEQYF.